A single sample is the source of the 14 T cell receptor beta chains below, sequenced in a study of OX40 agonist ivuxolimab in advanced cancers. Only in-frame clones appear in the TCRdb table, and some are missing; sequencing was by immunoSEQ multiplex PCR. The sample lists 30,000 to 40,000 clones, roughly 87% occurring once. Sequenced material: CD4+ or CD8+ T cells sorted from blood, taken in a trial of the OX40 agonist ivuxolimab. These receptors originate from an adult with an advanced solid tumor such as melanoma, head and neck, liver or kidney cancer.

J is TRBJ1-2 and V is TRBV30; no reliable D call. The length of the CDR3 is 13 residues. Between the trimmed V and J ends, which lost 3 bases and 8 bases, there was a span of 16 bases. Germline loops: CDR1 GTSNPN, CDR2 SVGIG (reference sequence). The CDR3 reads CAWSRSFSSGYTF. The CDR3 DNA reads TGTGCCTGGAGCCGGTCCTTTTCTAGCGGCTACACCTTC.

The chain joins TRBV7-9 to TRBJ1-5; D gene unclear. The length of the CDR3 is 14 residues. Between the trimmed V and J ends, which lost 4 bases and 8 bases, there was a span of 15 bases. CDR1 SEHNR and CDR2 FQNEAQ come from the germline V gene (reference sequence). CDR3 amino acids: CASSSREGMEPQHF. DNA of the CDR3: TGTGCCAGCAGCTCGCGAGAGGGAATGGAGCCCCAGCATTTT.

The J gene is TRBJ2-7, the V gene TRBV5-1; TRBD1 agrees at 11 bases. The CDR3 length is 17 residues. Germline CDR1 and CDR2: SGHRS and YFSETQ. After removal of 2 bases from V and 1 base from J, the junction contained 8 bases not matched to a gene. This chain's CDR3 is CASSFIPGTGGSYEQYF. The CDR3 region has the DNA TGCGCCAGCAGCTTCATACCCGGGACAGGGGGATCCTACGAGCAGTACTTC.

The chain employs TRBV12-5 and TRBJ2-3, with D perhaps given as TRBD1 or TRBD2 (5 bases each). The CDR3 loop spans 15 amino acids. V lost 2 bases and J lost 8, with 17 bases in between. Germline CDR1 is LGHNT and CDR2 is FRNRAP. CDR3 coding DNA: TGTGCTAGTGGTTTGCGGGGCGCCGCCGGCGTTACGCAGTATTTT. Amino acids: CASGLRGAAGVTQYF.

The gene calls are TRBV18 and TRBJ2-1; TRBD2 agrees at 10 bases. The CDR3 contains 15 residues. Germline trimming cut 3 bases from V and 5 bases from J; bases unmatched to any gene: 4. Germline CDR1 KGHSH, CDR2 LQKENI. The CDR3 protein is CASSPLAGVHNEQFF. CDR3 bases: TGTGCCAGCTCACCGCTAGCGGGAGTTCACAATGAGCAGTTCTTC.

This chain links TRBV5-1 with TRBJ1-5; TRBD1 might be the D (6 bases). Per germline, CDR1 SGHRS and CDR2 YFSETQ. Trimming pared 0 bases from V and 8 bases from J, leaving 12 bases between. The CDR3 loop spans 14 amino acids. The CDR3 nucleotides are TGCGCCAGCAGCTTGGGGGGTTACAGGGAGCCCCAGCATTTT. This sequence encodes CASSLGGYREPQHF.

This clone was picked up one time. This chain uses TRBV6-6 with TRBJ2-7; no clear D. The CDR3 totals 12 residues. The germline V gene encodes CDR1 MNHNY and CDR2 SVGAGI (reference sequence). V lost 6 bases to trimming and J lost 2 bases, with 8 bases between them. The CDR3 DNA reads TGTGCCAGCAGACGGACGACCTACGAGCAGTACTTC. This encodes CASRRTTYEQYF.

The V gene is TRBV19, the J gene TRBJ2-7, with 10 nucleotides matching TRBD2. V lost 6 bases and J lost 1; bases outside the gene matches: 6. The germline gives CDR1 LNHDA, CDR2 SQIVND (reference sequence). The CDR3 sequence is 15 residues long. The CDR3 reads CASSSHSGGSYEQYF. The CDR3 DNA is TGTGCCAGTAGCTCTCATAGCGGGGGGTCCTACGAGCAGTACTTC.

The chain combines TRBV11-2 with TRBJ1-3, with no clear D. The germline V gene has CDR1 SGHAT and CDR2 FQNNGV. This CDR3 comprises 14 residues. V lost 3 bases and J lost 0, with 6 bases in between. CDR3 sequence: CASSLGNSGNTIYF. The CDR3 bases are TGTGCCAGCAGCTTGGGGAACTCTGGAAACACCATATATTTT.

The chain couples TRBV27 to TRBJ1-4; 7 bases align to TRBD1. V trimming: 6 bases; J trimming: 7 bases; junction bases outside the gene matches: 8. The CDR3 is 14 amino acids. Germline loops: CDR1 MNHEY, CDR2 SMNVEV (reference sequence). The CDR3 DNA follows: TGTGCCAGCAGCTTCGCAGGGACAGCTGAAAAACTGTTTTTT. Amino acid sequence: CASSFAGTAEKLFF.

This sequence joins TRBV2 and TRBJ2-2; 10 nucleotides align to TRBD2. Unmatched junction bases numbered 8, after V lost 6 bases and J lost 4 bases. Germline V gene data show CDR1 as SNHLY and CDR2 as FYNNEI. This CDR3 has 16 amino acids. CDR3 nucleotides: TGTGCCAGCAGACTCACTAGCGGGACGGCCACCGGGGAGCTGTTTTTT. Translated: CASRLTSGTATGELFF.

The J gene is TRBJ2-6, the V gene TRBV11-1; D is ambiguous. CDR1 and CDR2 from the germline V gene are SGHAT and FQDESV (reference sequence). The CDR3 length is 14 residues. V was trimmed by 1 base and J by 2 bases, leaving 3 bases between them. The CDR3 here is CASSLETGANVLTF. The CDR3 DNA reads as TGTGCCAGCAGCTTAGAGACTGGGGCCAACGTCCTGACTTTC.

This clone is termed medium-sized. The chain uses TRBV12-2 and TRBJ1-4; TRBD1 is the table's D call and was not checked against the DNA. TRBV12-2 is termed a pseudogene. This CDR3 is 14 amino acids long. This chain's CDR3 is CASRLIRGREKLFF. For the CDR3, the DNA is TGTGCAAGTCGCTTAATCAGGGGTCGAGAAAAACTGTTTTTT.

This chain links TRBV30 with TRBJ1-6; 9 nucleotides align to TRBD1. CDR1 GTSNPN and CDR2 SVGIG come from the germline V gene (reference sequence). The CDR3 runs to 13 residues. CDR3 protein: CATGGIYNSPLHF. The CDR3, as DNA: TGTGCGACAGGGGGTATCTATAATTCACCCCTCCACTTT.